These 11 T cell receptor beta chains were all obtained from the same sample, sequenced in a study of control samples from healthy donors and cancer patients. The data were produced by immunoSEQ multiplex PCR, yet TCRdb's version contains in-frame clones alone and is incomplete. The table records 150,000 to 200,000 clones, roughly 94% of them present only once. The specimen sequenced was blood. Receptor source: a woman in her thirties or forties in good health.

This chain uses TRBV4-1 with TRBJ1-1; TRBD1 matches 7 bases. This CDR3 spans 15 amino acids. The V segment lost 2 bases and the J segment 4 bases; nucleotides outside the gene matches: 7. Germline V gene lookup returns CDR1 MGHRA and CDR2 YSYEKL. DNA for the CDR3: TGCGCCAGCAGCCAACTATATTCAGGGGGCACTGAAGCTTTCTTT. Protein: CASSQLYSGGTEAFF.

The chain employs TRBV12-3 or TRBV12-4 and TRBJ1-1; D is unresolved. V lost 7 bases, J lost 1 base, and 10 bases lay in between. The length of the CDR3 is 13 residues. Here the CDR3 DNA reads TGTGCCAGCACCCGGCCCCCGAACACTGAAGCTTTCTTT. This encodes CASTRPPNTEAFF.

The rearrangement joins TRBV7-7 to TRBJ2-2; tentatively, D is TRBD1 (5 bases). V gave up 5 bases and J gave up 4 bases, with 14 bases separating them. CDR1 SSHAT and CDR2 FNYEAQ come from the germline V gene (reference sequence). The CDR3 has 15 residues. Here the CDR3 reads CASSRSAGLTGELFF. The CDR3 region has the DNA TGTGCCAGCAGCCGCTCGGCAGGGCTCACCGGGGAGCTGTTTTTT.

The chain has TRBV6-6 and TRBJ2-7, with D possibly TRBD1 on 5 matching bases. CDR1 and CDR2 from the germline V gene are MNHNY and SVGAGI (reference sequence). This CDR3 is 13 amino acids long. V gave up 5 bases and J gave up 1 base, with 9 bases separating them. The CDR3 bases are TGTGCCAGCAGTGAGGACACGTCCTACGAGCAGTACTTC. This codes for CASSEDTSYEQYF.

V usage is TRBV12-3 or TRBV12-4 and J usage is TRBJ1-6, with D possibly matching TRBD1 (5 bases). The length of the CDR3 is 13 residues. With 3 bases removed from V and 10 bases from J, the gap between germline ends came to 10 bases. CDR3 bases: TGTGCCAGCAGTTTCGGGGGACGATCACCCCTCCACTTT. Its translation: CASSFGGRSPLHF.

Here the CDR3 reads CASSYFRGETQYF. The CDR3 bases are TGTGCCAGCAGTTACTTTCGTGGGGAGACCCAGTACTTC. The V and J genes are TRBV6-5 and TRBJ2-5; D remains ambiguous. Germline V gene data show CDR1 as MNHEY and CDR2 as SVGAGI. V was clipped by 1 base and J by 5 bases, with 8 bases between them. The CDR3 extends over 13 amino acids.

CDR3 bases: TGTGCCAGCAGCCTACCTTTGGGGACTAGCGGGGGGGCCGGGCCGCAGTATTTT. Translation gives CASSLPLGTSGGAGPQYF. The chain has TRBV28 and TRBJ2-3; the match to TRBD2 covers 16 bases. The CDR3 totals 18 residues. CDR1 MDHEN and CDR2 SYDVKM come from the germline V gene. Germline trimming cut 6 bases from V and 10 bases from J; bases unmatched to any gene: 16.

The genes are TRBV19 and TRBJ1-5, with D perhaps matching TRBD1 (6 bases). V was cut by 4 bases and J by 7 bases, with 11 bases left in between. CDR1 LNHDA and CDR2 SQIVND come from the germline V gene (reference sequence). The CDR3 is 13 amino acids. The CDR3 nucleotides read TGTGCCAGTAGTACCACCAGGGGACAGCCCCAGCATTTT. Protein product: CASSTTRGQPQHF.

This clone came up once. The chain has TRBV12-3 or TRBV12-4 and TRBJ1-5; D gene unclear. Trimming stripped 6 bases from V and 3 bases from J, with 6 bases between. The CDR3 is 12 amino acids. The chain's CDR3 is CASSPLNQPQHF. DNA for the CDR3: TGTGCCAGCAGCCCGCTCAATCAGCCCCAGCATTTT.

The rearrangement uses TRBV11-2 and TRBJ2-7; no definite D call. Germline V gives CDR1 SGHAT, CDR2 FQNNGV. V gave up 2 bases and J gave up 3 bases, with 11 bases separating them. The CDR3 consists of 14 residues. Written as DNA, the CDR3 is TGTGCCAGCAGCTTAAGTTCGGATCGCTACGAGCAGTACTTC. Translated, it gives CASSLSSDRYEQYF.

The chain employs TRBV7-2 and TRBJ2-7; D call uncertain. Germline lookup yields CDR1 SGHTA and CDR2 FQGNSA. The CDR3 consists of 12 residues. With 0 bases removed from V and 6 bases from J, the gap between germline ends came to 6 bases. CDR3 sequence reads: CASSLARREQYF. Here the CDR3 DNA reads TGTGCCAGCAGCTTAGCGCGTCGCGAGCAGTACTTC.